The clone carrying this T cell receptor beta chain was observed once. What it recognizes is unknown. Quantitative 5'-RACE was performed with molecular barcodes, and it yielded the TCR beta libraries. TCRdb independently ran MiXCR on the 5' RACE reads; one entry per CDR3 protein. The top ten clones hold roughly 16% of a sample with fewer than 400,000 distinct CDR3 sequences, around 20% of them seen once. Per the germline V gene, CDR1 is SEHNR and CDR2 is FQNEAQ (reference sequence). The CDR3 covers 15 residues. Trimming removed 5 bases at V and 3 bases at J, with 16 bases between. The data originate from a study of CD8 T cells in ankylosing spondylitis. Study-wide results and limits: Among TCR beta sequences, a motif of roughly 8 highly homologous variants appeared characteristic of ankylosing spondylitis blood. In ankylosing spondylitis patients, matched synovial fluid reportedly showed significant enrichment of disease-linked clones.

The receptor comes from a male donor with ankylosing spondylitis. The chain combines TRBV7-9 with TRBJ1-2, with TRBD1 as a possible D gene (6 bases). Sequenced input: blood, either unsorted or a sorted T cell fraction (not recorded which). This chain's CDR3 is CASSVGTGLDYGYTF. CDR3 DNA: TGTGCCAGCAGCGTAGGTACAGGGCTAGACTATGGCTACACCTTC.